This entry describes one T cell receptor (beta chain). The record originates from a study of blood T cell repertoires in COVID-19. Adults between about 18 and 95 years of age took part from about two dozen US areas. Germline-derived CDR1 and CDR2 are MNHEY and SMNVEV (reference sequence). Trimming cost V 8 bases and J 18 bases; bases outside gene matches: 10. The CDR3 runs to 11 residues. Only in-frame clones appear in the TCRdb table, and some are missing; sequencing was by immunoSEQ multiplex PCR. The sample shows about 350,000 clones, approximately 91% of them seen only once. The chain links TRBV27 to TRBJ1-6; 7 positions match TRBD1. This receptor was identified in a woman younger than 45 who had been exposed to COVID-19. The sequencing input was PBMCs or T cells enriched from blood (not recorded which). CDR3 amino acids: CASGDRAGHHF. In nucleotides, the CDR3 is TGTGCCAGCGGAGACAGGGCGGGGCACCACTTT.